This passage covers 3 T cell receptor beta chains from one sample sequenced in a study of shared clonotypes between healthy human individuals. TCRdb keeps only in-frame clones here, not all; method: immunoSEQ multiplex PCR. The sample consists of about 680,000 clones, roughly 72% of them appearing once. Specimen: memory CD4+ T cells sorted from blood. Subset in this sample: CD45RA-negative fraction. The receptors shown here come from a woman aged 25 to 39 in good health.

CDR3 in DNA: TGTGCCAGCAGTTACGGCGGAGGGGCCGAACTCTACGAGCAGTACTTC. Protein: CASSYGGGAELYEQYF. The chain uses TRBV6-6 and TRBJ2-7, with D possibly matching TRBD2 (6 bases). Between the trimmed V and J ends, which lost 2 bases and 3 bases, there was a span of 17 bases. The CDR3 length is 16 residues. The germline V gene has CDR1 MNHNY and CDR2 SVGAGI (reference sequence).

The J gene is TRBJ2-6, the V gene TRBV16; 8 bases line up with TRBD1. The junction had 11 bases not matched to a gene; V was cut back by 1 base and J by 3 bases. This CDR3 has 19 residues. The germline V gene has CDR1 KGHSY and CDR2 FQNENV. The CDR3 loop is CASSQLGQGALGGANVLTF. The CDR3 DNA reads as TGTGCCAGCAGCCAATTGGGGCAGGGGGCGCTTGGTGGGGCCAACGTCCTGACTTTC.

This chain joins TRBV30 and TRBJ2-1, with D unresolved. The CDR3 covers 14 residues. Trimming removed 0 bases from V and 9 bases from J, with 15 bases in between. Germline CDR1 GTSNPN, CDR2 SVGIG (reference sequence). The CDR3 sequence: CAWSVRAGRIEQFF. CDR3 sequence (DNA): TGTGCCTGGAGTGTTAGGGCCGGCAGGATTGAGCAGTTCTTC.